The clone carrying this T cell receptor beta chain showed up just a few times. The antigen is not known. The source of the sample is a study of cytomegalovirus exposure and HLA in healthy donors. The PCR contained 60 Vbeta and 13 Jbeta primers. Assay: immunoSEQ multiplex PCR; the TCRdb copy retains only in-frame clones and omits some. The sample carries over 150,000 clones, around 75% recorded once. General study points: With further analysis later on, most CMV-associated TCR beta chains appeared HLA-restricted.

The clonotype originates from a man aged 18 to 29 in good health and CMV-seronegative. The sample taken for sequencing was PBMCs.

CDR3 nucleotides: TGTGCCAGCAGTTCCCTAGCGGACTTTACAGATACGCAGTATTTT. This encodes CASSSLADFTDTQYF. This chain links TRBV28 with TRBJ2-3, with 7 positions matching TRBD2. CDR1 is MDHEN, CDR2 SYDVKM, per germline. The CDR3 has 15 residues. Trimming took 4 bases from V and 3 from J; bases not matched to a gene: 7.